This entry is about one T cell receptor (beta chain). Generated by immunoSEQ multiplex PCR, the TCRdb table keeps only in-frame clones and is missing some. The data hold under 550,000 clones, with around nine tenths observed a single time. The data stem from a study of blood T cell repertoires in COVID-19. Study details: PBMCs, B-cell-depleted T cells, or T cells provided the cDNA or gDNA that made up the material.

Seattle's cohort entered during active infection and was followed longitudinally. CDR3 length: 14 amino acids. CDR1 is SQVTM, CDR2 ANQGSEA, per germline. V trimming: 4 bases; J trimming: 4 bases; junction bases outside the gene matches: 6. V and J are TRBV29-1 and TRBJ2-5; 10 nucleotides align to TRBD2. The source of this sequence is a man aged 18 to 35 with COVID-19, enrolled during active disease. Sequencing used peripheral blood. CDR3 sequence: CSVALRLAGETQYF. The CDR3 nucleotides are TGCAGCGTTGCCCTCCGACTAGCGGGAGAGACCCAGTACTTC.